This T cell receptor beta chain stems from a study of T cell responses to AZD1222 COVID-19 vaccine. Study-level findings and limits: No repertoire was sampled before or during the peak T cell response, only after it. A mostly white British donor set with more females was recruited, and clonal diversity was possibly underestimated.

This clone has a count of ten or more. Its target is not known. Generated by immunoSEQ multiplex PCR, the TCRdb table keeps only in-frame clones and is missing some. Of 150,000 to 200,000 clones listed, approximately 90% were seen once; the top ten hold roughly 0.98%. This specimen consisted of peripheral blood, obtained 28 days after the second AZD1222 dose. The receptor comes from an adult who received the AZD1222 COVID-19 vaccine.

Written as DNA, the CDR3 is TGTGCCAGCAGCGTAAAAGGGACAGGGATGGATTCACCCCTCCACTTT. Its protein product is CASSVKGTGMDSPLHF. This sequence joins TRBV9 and TRBJ1-6; 9 bases fit TRBD1. Trimming at V came to 1 base and at J to 8 bases, leaving 7 bases not matched to a gene. This CDR3 comprises 16 residues. Germline V gene sequence: CDR1 SGDLS, CDR2 YYNGEE.